This T cell receptor beta chain is from a study of blood T cell repertoires in COVID-19 (dated by TCRdb to the early 2020s). General notes on the study: Samples covering the acute and convalescent phases of COVID-19 were provided by collaborators in the United States, Italy and Spain. The prospective study material was composed of cDNA or gDNA derived from T cells, B-cell-depleted T cells, or PBMCs. The dataset comprised deeply sampled blood TCRbeta repertoires from subjects exposed to, actively infected with, or recovered from COVID-19. The repertoires were released in a freely available public database intended as a resource for research on the immune response to SARS-CoV-2. Samples were obtained from the ongoing ImmuneRACE study (first 160 participants) and from 1,254 subjects provided by 6 global collaborators. Nearly every sample came with metadata listing a de-identified subject ID, COVID-19 status, age in years and sex. HLA class I and class II types, where available, came from metadata supplied by the sample provider rather than from assay-based typing. What the research found in general, with its limitations: How much clinical and demographic metadata was included differed by source and by participant, and the metadata was provided uncurated.

This clone has just a few counts. Its antigen has not been determined. Base quality data are lacking; no much larger clone is found one base away. TCRbeta CDR3 regions were amplified from genomic DNA using the immunoSEQ Assay, a bias-controlled multiplex PCR. In the paper's pipeline: Nucleated cell counts per sample were estimated from amplification of reference gene primers within the assay. To quantify the absolute abundance of each unique TCRbeta CDR3 rearrangement, sequence reads were collapsed and filtered. Productive Simpson clonality was computed per sample as the square root of Simpson's diversity index over productive rearrangements. Entries here come from immuneACCESS through TCRdb and include only in-frame sequences with V and J called. Some clones fail to appear in such tables; in the studies checked, an unresolved V gene covers under half of the shortfall, and the cause of the remainder is unknown. D and trimming come from the DNA, and the V and J calls and clone size come from that table. This sample lists roughly 150,000 clones; approximately 80% were detected once. The ten top clones hold about 10% of the sample.

The CDR3 sequence holds 15 residues, the cysteine and phenylalanine included. The DNA shown is the 45-base CDR3, in frame from base 1. The germline V gene yields SGHTA for CDR1 and FQGNSA for CDR2. After removal of 4 bases from V and 6 bases from J, the junction retains 4 bases not matched to a gene. Each collaborating institution followed its own protocols to collect whole blood in K2EDTA tubes. For TCRbeta analysis, collaborator samples were shipped as frozen whole blood, as isolated PBMCs, or as DNA extracted from either sample type. Recombination joined TRBV7-2 with TRBJ2-1, with TRBD2 matching 12 junction bases. The source of this sequence is a woman of 80 years or more with active or convalescent COVID-19. Material for sequencing was peripheral blood. The CDR3 has the sequence CASSSSGGAGNEQFF. The DNA sequence is given as TGTGCCAGCAGCTCTAGCGGGGGGGCGGGCAATGAGCAGTTCTTC.